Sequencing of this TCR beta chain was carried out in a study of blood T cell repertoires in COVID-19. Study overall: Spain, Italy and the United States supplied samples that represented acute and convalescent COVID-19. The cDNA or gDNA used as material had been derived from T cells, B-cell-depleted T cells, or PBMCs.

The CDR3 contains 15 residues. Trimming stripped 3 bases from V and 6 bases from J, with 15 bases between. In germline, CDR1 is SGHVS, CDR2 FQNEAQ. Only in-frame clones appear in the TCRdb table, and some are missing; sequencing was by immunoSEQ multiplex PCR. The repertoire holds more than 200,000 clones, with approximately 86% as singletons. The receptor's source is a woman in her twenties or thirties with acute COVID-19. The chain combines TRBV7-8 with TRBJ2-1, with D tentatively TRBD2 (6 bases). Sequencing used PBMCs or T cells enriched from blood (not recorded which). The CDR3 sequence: CASSFRGIGFNEQFF. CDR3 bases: TGTGCCAGCAGCTTTCGCGGGATAGGTTTCAATGAGCAGTTCTTC.